This TCR beta chain was sequenced during a study of T cell changes during pregnancy in multiple sclerosis. Some clones are missing from TCRdb's copy, which holds only in-frame ones; the method was immunoSEQ multiplex PCR. The sample carries some 80,000 clones, about 90% recorded once. This CDR3 has 15 residues. With 3 bases clipped from V and 3 bases from J, the junction kept 4 bases outside the gene matches. CDR1 is SGDLS and CDR2 is YYNGEE in the germline V gene. The chain joins TRBV9 to TRBJ1-2, with 11 bases that match TRBD1. This sample comprised peripheral blood, obtained in the first trimester of pregnancy. The TCR originated in a female donor in good health, enrolled as a control in a pregnancy study. CDR3 coding DNA: TGTGCCAGCAGCGCGGGACAGGGGGGATACTATGGCTACACCTTC. The encoded protein is CASSAGQGGYYGYTF.